The clone carrying this TCR beta chain was found many times. Its target is not known. It was from around 20,000 to 990,000 sorted cells, with 10%, 30% or 50% RNA, that naive CD8 libraries came. This entry comes from a study of molecular identifiers for immune sequencing clone quantification. The study, taken as a whole, reports: Detectable among approximately 1 million naive cells, according to reports, was Jurkat TCR RNA spiked in from one cell. Clones exceeding 20 RNA copies carried over 99% of effector molecules but under 1% of naive-cell molecules.

For bulk TCR libraries, previously described methods and listed TCR primers were used. TCRdb passed the PCR reads through MiXCR, listing each CDR3 protein once. The data contain around 70,000 distinct CDR3 sequences, roughly 20% of them singletons. CDR1 is MGHRA and CDR2 is YSYEKL in the germline V gene. V trimming: 4 bases; J trimming: 8 bases; junction bases outside the gene matches: 8. This CDR3 has 16 residues. The receptor was isolated from a human donor in good health. Some libraries in this study had Jurkat cell RNA spiked in. The chain is built from TRBV4-1 and TRBJ2-1, with 13 bases lining up with TRBD2. The source material was naive CD8+ T cells from blood, with Jurkat cell RNA spiked in. Sample subset: FACS-sorted CD8+CD4-CCR7+CD45RA+ naive T cells. The CDR3 sequence: CASSRELAGGHYEQFF. CDR3 DNA: TGCGCCAGCAGCCGAGAACTAGCGGGAGGGCACTATGAGCAGTTCTTC.